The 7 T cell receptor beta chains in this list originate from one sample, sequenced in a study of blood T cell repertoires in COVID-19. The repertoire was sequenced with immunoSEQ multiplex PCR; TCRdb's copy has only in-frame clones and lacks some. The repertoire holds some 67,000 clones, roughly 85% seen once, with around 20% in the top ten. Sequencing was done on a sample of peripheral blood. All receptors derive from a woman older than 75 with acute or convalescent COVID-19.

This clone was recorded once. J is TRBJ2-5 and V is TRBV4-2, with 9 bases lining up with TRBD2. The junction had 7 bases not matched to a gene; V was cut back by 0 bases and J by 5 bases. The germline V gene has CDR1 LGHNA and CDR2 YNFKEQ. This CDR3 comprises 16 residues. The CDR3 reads CASSQEGGGARETQYF. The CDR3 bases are TGTGCCAGCAGCCAAGAAGGCGGGGGGGCTAGGGAGACCCAGTACTTC.

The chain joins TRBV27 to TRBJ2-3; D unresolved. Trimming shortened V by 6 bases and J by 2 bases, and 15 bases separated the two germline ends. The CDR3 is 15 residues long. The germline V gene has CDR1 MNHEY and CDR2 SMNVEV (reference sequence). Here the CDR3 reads CASRPLYSLTDTQYF. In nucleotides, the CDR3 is TGTGCCAGCAGACCCTTATACAGTCTCACAGATACGCAGTATTTT.

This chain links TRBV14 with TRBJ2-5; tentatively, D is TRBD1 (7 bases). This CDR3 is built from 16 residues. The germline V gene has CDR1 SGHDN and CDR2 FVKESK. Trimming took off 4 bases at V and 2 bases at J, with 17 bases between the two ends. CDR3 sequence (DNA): TGTGCCAGCAGCCGGGGATTGACAGGGACTCAAGAGACCCAGTACTTC. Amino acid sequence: CASSRGLTGTQETQYF.

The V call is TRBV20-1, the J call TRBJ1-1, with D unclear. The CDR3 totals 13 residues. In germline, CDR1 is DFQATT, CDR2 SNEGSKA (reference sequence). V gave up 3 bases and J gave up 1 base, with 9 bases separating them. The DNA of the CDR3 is TGCAGTGCTAGTTCCAAGCAGAACACTGAAGCTTTCTTT. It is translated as CSASSKQNTEAFF.

The CDR3 reads CASSALESYTF. The CDR3 DNA sequence: TGTGCCAGCAGTGCATTAGAGAGCTACACCTTC. The V gene is TRBV28, the J gene TRBJ1-2; D unresolved. Germline lookup yields CDR1 MDHEN and CDR2 SYDVKM. V gave up 5 bases and J gave up 9 bases, with 10 bases separating them. The CDR3 covers 11 residues.

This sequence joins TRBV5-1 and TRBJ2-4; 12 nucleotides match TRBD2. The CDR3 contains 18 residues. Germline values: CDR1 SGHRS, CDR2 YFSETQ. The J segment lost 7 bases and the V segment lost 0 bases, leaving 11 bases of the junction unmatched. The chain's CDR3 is CASSLATSGGKGGNIQYF. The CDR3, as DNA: TGCGCCAGCAGCTTGGCGACTAGCGGGGGAAAAGGTGGGAACATTCAGTACTTC.

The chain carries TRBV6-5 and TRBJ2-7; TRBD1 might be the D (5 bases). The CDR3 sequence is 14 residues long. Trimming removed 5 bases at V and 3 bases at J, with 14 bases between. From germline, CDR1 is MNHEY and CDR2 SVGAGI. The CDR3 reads CASSPGHGHYEQYF. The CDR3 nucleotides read TGTGCCAGCAGTCCAGGACACGGACACTACGAGCAGTACTTC.